The clone carrying this T cell receptor beta chain was counted many times. Its cognate antigen is unknown. V dropped 0 bases and J dropped 0 bases, with 5 bases sitting between them. The CDR3 covers 15 residues. CDR1 and CDR2 from the germline V gene are MNHEY and SVGAGI. Antiretroviral therapy had run roughly three months, about 14 weeks, before follow-up blood collection. Whole blood was used without fractionation, so all unsorted peripheral T cells were included. The data were obtained in a study of HIV-infected patients and healthy controls. Findings and caveats of the study: Significantly higher mean Gini indices appeared in HIV-infected repertoires, possibly reflecting oligoclonality. The authors saw processing only sixteen HIV-infected individuals as a major limitation on generality.

About 480 ng RNA was reverse transcribed with alpha and beta constant-region primers. Using multiplexing indices, alpha and beta chain libraries were generated apart by chain-specific third strand synthesis. Two random hexamers, added before amplification and joined, formed each molecule's 12-nucleotide barcode. Via MiXCR, TCRdb re-called the 5' RACE reads, giving one row per CDR3 protein. The sample has 18,000 or so distinct CDR3 sequences; about 9% are singletons. The genes are TRBV6-5 and TRBJ1-4, with no clear D. This specimen consisted of blood, obtained during antiretroviral therapy. This sequence originates from an adult with HIV infection. The CDR3 spells CASSYSGTTNEKLFF. The CDR3 DNA reads TGTGCCAGCAGTTACTCTGGGACAACTAATGAAAAACTGTTTTTT.